A selection of T cell receptor beta chains follows, all from one sample in a study of cytomegalovirus exposure and HLA in healthy donors. Only in-frame clones appear in the TCRdb table, and some are missing; sequencing was by immunoSEQ multiplex PCR. Among around 53,000 clones listed, roughly 80% were seen once. Sequencing was performed on PBMCs. The receptors were gathered from a man younger than 45 in good health and CMV-seronegative. Both conserved end residues are part of each CDR3. The D gene is left open where the match is weak. Size is stated for part of the rows, as once, few or many counts, or as a class when the clone is expanded.

v_call	clone_size	j_call	d_call	cdr3_nt	cdr3_aa
TRBV6-4	once	TRBJ2-1	TRBD1	TGTGCCAGCAGCCTGGACAGGGAGGTGGATGAGCAGTTCTTC	CASSLDREVDEQFF
TRBV6-1	NA	TRBJ1-1	NA	TGTGCCAGCAGTGAATGGTACATGTTATCGAACACTGAAGCTTTCTTT	CASSEWYMLSNTEAFF
TRBV6-5	once	TRBJ1-1	TRBD1	TGTGCCAGCAGTCCGACAGGGGGGTACACTGAAGCTTTCTTT	CASSPTGGYTEAFF
TRBV2	NA	TRBJ1-3	NA	TGTGCCAGCAGTACGGTCTTCTCTGGAAACACCATATATTTT	CASSTVFSGNTIYF
TRBV5-1	NA	TRBJ1-4	NA	TGCGCCAGCAGCTTCTTATCGGGAGAAGGGGCTGAAAAACTGTTTTTT	CASSFLSGEGAEKLFF
TRBV19	NA	TRBJ2-2	NA	TGTGCCAGTAGTATAGGGGCACGGAACACCGGGGAGCTGTTTTTT	CASSIGARNTGELFF
TRBV4-2	NA	TRBJ2-7	TRBD1	TGTGCCAGCAGCCAAGAGGGGGGCAGGGGGCCCTCCTACGAGCAGTACTTC	CASSQEGGRGPSYEQYF
TRBV6-1	NA	TRBJ2-7	TRBD2	TGTGCCAGCAGCCGCGGGACTAGCGGGTCCTACGAGCAGTACTTC	CASSRGTSGSYEQYF
TRBV7-2	NA	TRBJ2-1	NA	TGTGCCAGCAGCTTAGGGGCCCCCTTCTACAATGAGCAGTTCTTC	CASSLGAPFYNEQFF
TRBV5-1	NA	TRBJ2-3	NA	TGCGCCAGCCCCTCCCGAGCCGCATCAGATACGCAGTATTTT	CASPSRAASDTQYF
TRBV6-1	NA	TRBJ1-2	NA	TGTGCCAGCACCCTGACCCGACAGGTCGTGTATGGCTACACCTTC	CASTLTRQVVYGYTF
TRBV5-1	NA	TRBJ2-2	TRBD1	TGCGCCAGCAGCTCGACCAGGGGGCAGACCGGGGAGCTGTTTTTT	CASSSTRGQTGELFF
TRBV2	NA	TRBJ1-1	NA	TGTGCCAGCAGTGAGTCTGGGGAGGACACTGAAGCTTTCTTT	CASSESGEDTEAFF
TRBV29-1	few	TRBJ1-1	NA	TGCAGCGGAAAACAGAGGAACACTGAAGCTTTCTTT	CSGKQRNTEAFF
TRBV15	NA	TRBJ1-1	NA	TGTGCCACCAGCAGAGTGTCAGGCTACATCGCTGAAGCTTTCTTT	CATSRVSGYIAEAFF
TRBV6-4	NA	TRBJ1-1	NA	TGTGCCAGCAGGGAGGGGAACTCTTACACTGAAGCTTTCTTT	CASREGNSYTEAFF
TRBV6-4	once	TRBJ2-1	NA	TGTGCCAGCAGTGACTCGAGGTTAACCTACAATGAGCAGTTCTTC	CASSDSRLTYNEQFF
TRBV5-1	NA	TRBJ1-5	TRBD1	TGCGCCAGCAGCCAAACAGGGGGAAATCAGCCCCAGCATTTT	CASSQTGGNQPQHF
TRBV9	NA	TRBJ2-5	TRBD2	TGTGCCAGCAGCGTAGGGGCTAGCGGGGGGGCCCAAGAGACCCAGTACTTC	CASSVGASGGAQETQYF
TRBV2	NA	TRBJ1-2	NA	TGTGCCAGCAGGCCGGGGGGGAGCGCTGGCTACACCTTC	CASRPGGSAGYTF
TRBV9	NA	TRBJ1-2	NA	TGTGCCAGCAGCGCCGGCGGGCAGAGCTTAAACTATGGCTACACCTTC	CASSAGGQSLNYGYTF
TRBV27	NA	TRBJ1-1	TRBD1	TGTGCCAGCAGCCGAGGAGGGGGCCCATTAAGGACTGAAGCTTTCTTT	CASSRGGGPLRTEAFF
TRBV7-2	NA	TRBJ2-2	NA	TGTGCCAGCAGCTTAGTCTCGGCTAGCTTTGGGGTCGGGGAGCTGTTTTTT	CASSLVSASFGVGELFF
TRBV10-3	NA	TRBJ2-7	TRBD2	TGTGCCATCAGTACTCTAGCGGGAGGAGACGAGCAGTACTTC	CAISTLAGGDEQYF
TRBV11-2	NA	TRBJ2-7	NA	TGTGCCAGCCGTCCGACAGGGACTTACGAGCAGTACTTC	CASRPTGTYEQYF
TRBV10-3	NA	TRBJ1-1	NA	TGTGCCATCAGTGGTTCGACAGGTCGGAACACTGAAGCTTTCTTT	CAISGSTGRNTEAFF
TRBV19	NA	TRBJ2-1	TRBD2	TGTGCCAGTAGTATAGAAGGGTTAGGAGCGGGAGGAGGTGAGCAGTTCTTC	CASSIEGLGAGGGEQFF
TRBV19	NA	TRBJ2-7	NA	TGTGCCAGTAGTATGGAGGACAGAAATTACGAGCAGTACTTC	CASSMEDRNYEQYF
TRBV27	NA	TRBJ1-2	TRBD1	TGTGCCAGCAGTTTCAGTGGGACAGGACTTTATGGCTACACCTTC	CASSFSGTGLYGYTF
TRBV6-1	NA	TRBJ1-2	TRBD1	TGTGCCAGCAGGATACTGGACAGGGCCGATTTTTGCTTC	CASRILDRADFCF
TRBV6-5	NA	TRBJ1-2	NA	TGTGCCAGCAGTTACAGCACAGGTTACTATGGCTACACCTTC	CASSYSTGYYGYTF
TRBV7-9	NA	TRBJ2-2	TRBD2	TGTGCCAGCAGCCGGGGGGGGTTCACCGGGGAGCTGTTTTTT	CASSRGGFTGELFF
TRBV5-6	NA	TRBJ1-3	NA	TGTGCCAGCAGCGAGCAGGGCGCTGGAAACACCATATATTTT	CASSEQGAGNTIYF
TRBV5-1	NA	TRBJ2-7	TRBD1	TGCGCCAGCAGCTTGGGTCAGGGGGCAAACGAGCAGTACTTC	CASSLGQGANEQYF
TRBV5-6	NA	TRBJ2-5	NA	TGTGCCAGCAGCCGATCGGGTAGCGGTGAGACCCAGTACTTC	CASSRSGSGETQYF
TRBV6-6	NA	TRBJ1-2	NA	TGTGCCAGCAGAGACGTGGGCAGGGGACATGGCTACACCTTC	CASRDVGRGHGYTF
TRBV18	NA	TRBJ2-7	NA	TGTGCCAGCTCACCCACAGCCACCTACGAGCAGTACTTC	CASSPTATYEQYF
TRBV18	NA	TRBJ2-2	NA	TGTGCCAGCTGCCCTGGGGGCTCCGCCGGGGAGCTGTTTTTT	CASCPGGSAGELFF
TRBV19	NA	TRBJ1-2	TRBD1	TGTGCCAGTAGTATTGACACCGGGACAGCTAACTATGGCTACACCTTC	CASSIDTGTANYGYTF
TRBV29-1	NA	TRBJ1-1	NA	TGCAGCGTTGAAGGAGGAGAGGGGGTGGATGGGACTGAAGCTTTCTTT	CSVEGGEGVDGTEAFF
TRBV30	NA	TRBJ1-2	NA	TGTGCCTGGAGCCCGCCGGGGTACTATGGCTACCCCTTC	CAWSPPGYYGYPF
TRBV30	NA	TRBJ2-7	TRBD2	TGTGCCTGGAGTGTGCTAGCGGGAGATGGAGCCTACGAGCAGTACTTC	CAWSVLAGDGAYEQYF
TRBV11-2	NA	TRBJ1-5	TRBD1	TGTGCCAGCAGCCCGACGGACAGGGGAAGGCAGCCCCAGCATTTT	CASSPTDRGRQPQHF
TRBV6-5	few	TRBJ2-7	NA	TGTGCCAGCAGTTATAAAGTAGCCTACGAGCAGTACTTC	CASSYKVAYEQYF
TRBV7-9	few	TRBJ1-1	TRBD1	TGTGCCAGCAGCATAGACAGGGGATCAGCTTTCTTT	CASSIDRGSAFF
TRBV6-1	few	TRBJ2-7	TRBD2	TGTGCCAGCAGTGAAAGCGGGGCGCTAGACTACGAGCAGTACTTC	CASSESGALDYEQYF
TRBV5-6	NA	TRBJ1-4	TRBD1	TGTGCCAGCAACAGGGGGGACAGACCTAATGAAAAACTGTTTTTT	CASNRGDRPNEKLFF
TRBV5-4	few	TRBJ1-6	NA	TGTGCCAGCACCACATCGAATTCACCCCTCCACTTT	CASTTSNSPLHF
TRBV10-2	NA	TRBJ2-1	TRBD1	TGCGCCAGCAGTCTCCGGGACAGGGCGTACAATGAGCAGTTCTTC	CASSLRDRAYNEQFF
TRBV19	NA	TRBJ1-1	NA	TGTGCCAGTAGTATTACGTCAGGGGCGAACACTGAAGCTTTCTTT	CASSITSGANTEAFF
TRBV5-1	NA	TRBJ2-1	TRBD2	TGCGCCAGCAGCTCCCTGACTAGCGGGAGGTATCGGTACAATGAGCAGTTCTTC	CASSSLTSGRYRYNEQFF
TRBV7-9	NA	TRBJ1-2	NA	TGTGCCAGCAGCCTGTCTCAAGATCAGGCGATCTATGGCTACACCTTC	CASSLSQDQAIYGYTF
TRBV19	NA	TRBJ2-1	TRBD2	TGTGCCAGTAGTATAGACCCCTCGGCGGGGGGGCACGATGAGCAGTTCTTC	CASSIDPSAGGHDEQFF
TRBV10-1	NA	TRBJ1-1	NA	TGCGCCAGCAGGAGTGGGGGCCCGAACACTGAAGCTTTCTTT	CASRSGGPNTEAFF
TRBV4-2	NA	TRBJ2-2	NA	TGTGCCAGCAGCCAGGTTGGACTGACGAACACCGGGGAGCTGTTTTTT	CASSQVGLTNTGELFF
TRBV30	NA	TRBJ1-5	TRBD1	TGTGCCTGGAGTGCCGGGACAGGGGGAAACCAGCCCCAGCATTTT	CAWSAGTGGNQPQHF
TRBV11-2	few	TRBJ2-7	TRBD1	TGTGCCAGCAGCCCGACCTCCGGGACAGGGGTCTCCCCATCCTACGAGCAGTACTTC	CASSPTSGTGVSPSYEQYF
TRBV2	NA	TRBJ1-6	TRBD1	TGTGCCAGCCGTTATGGACAGGATTTTAATTCACCCCTCCACTTT	CASRYGQDFNSPLHF
TRBV7-7	NA	TRBJ2-1	TRBD2	TGTGCTAGCAGCCCGGGACTAGCGGGAGGGCTCGAGCAGTTCTTC	CASSPGLAGGLEQFF